The 8 T cell receptor beta chains in this list originate from one sample, sequenced in a study of persistence of HIV-infected CD4 T cells. No antigens are known for them. Nonspecific anti-CD3/anti-CD28 bead stimulation represents the broad CD4+ T cell repertoire. Sorting of responding CD4+ T cells relied on upregulated CD40 ligand together with CD69. The libraries were made with immunoSEQ version 4 in survey mode. Repertoires were generated with immunoSEQ multiplex PCR, while TCRdb's copy carries only in-frame clones and drops some. The sample shows 35,000 to 40,000 clones, about 91% of them seen only once. The sequences come from CD4+ T cells sorted from PBMCs after approximately 19-hour stimulation, collected from a patient who received antiretroviral therapy. These receptors came from an adult man with HIV who was CMV-seropositive.

This clone was observed once. The V gene is TRBV6-6, the J gene TRBJ2-5, with a tentative D call TRBD1 (6 bases). The germline V and J ends were trimmed by 9 bases and 1 base, with 18 bases remaining between them. The CDR3 contains 15 residues. Germline lookup yields CDR1 MNHNY and CDR2 SVGAGI (reference sequence). The CDR3 DNA reads as TGTGCCAGTCGTAGAACAGGGTACCTCCAAGAGACCCAGTACTTC. This encodes CASRRTGYLQETQYF.

This chain connects TRBV7-9 to TRBJ2-5, with 8 bases matching TRBD2. CDR1 is SEHNR, CDR2 FQNEAQ, per germline (reference sequence). V shed 4 bases, J shed 4 bases, and the junction held 11 bases outside the gene matches. This CDR3 is 16 amino acids long. The CDR3 is CASSSRGAGAGETQYF. The CDR3 DNA reads TGTGCCAGCAGCTCGAGGGGAGCGGGGGCAGGAGAGACCCAGTACTTC.

The chain is built from TRBV27 and TRBJ2-1, with D possibly being TRBD1 or TRBD2 (5 bases each). This CDR3 has 16 residues. Germline lookup yields CDR1 MNHEY and CDR2 SMNVEV (reference sequence). V dropped 5 bases and J dropped 1 base, with 15 bases sitting between them. CDR3 sequence (DNA): TGTGCCAGCAGTCGGGGCGCGGAACTGTCCTACAATGAGCAGTTCTTC. Translated, it gives CASSRGAELSYNEQFF.

This rearrangement joins TRBV5-4 to TRBJ1-1; D might be TRBD1 (5 bases). V lost 4 bases, J lost 1 base, and 14 bases lay in between. The CDR3 loop spans 15 amino acids. Germline values: CDR1 SGHNT, CDR2 YYREEE (reference sequence). As DNA, the CDR3 is TGTGCCAGCAGCCCTGGGACGGCCCGGAACACTGAAGCTTTCTTT. Amino acids: CASSPGTARNTEAFF.

CDR3 nucleotide sequence: TGTGCCAGCAGGGACAGTCTCTATGGCTACACCTTC. It translates to CASRDSLYGYTF. This chain joins TRBV6-5 and TRBJ1-2, with D possibly being TRBD1 (6 bases). V lost 6 bases and J 4 bases, leaving 9 bases between the germline ends. The CDR3 loop spans 12 amino acids. From germline, CDR1 is MNHEY and CDR2 SVGAGI.

The V call is TRBV3-1 (or the pseudogene TRBV3-2), the J call TRBJ1-6; D uncertain. This CDR3 region has 12 residues. The V end lost 6 bases, the J end lost 3 bases, and 3 bases lay between the germline ends. CDR1 is LGHDT and CDR2 is YNNKEL in the germline V gene (reference sequence). The CDR3 DNA follows: TGTGCCAGCAGACTCTATAATTCACCCCTCCACTTT. Amino acid sequence: CASRLYNSPLHF.

This chain joins TRBV7-2 and TRBJ1-5; D remains ambiguous. The CDR3 loop spans 14 amino acids. Trimming removed 2 bases at V and 2 bases at J, with 7 bases between. Germline-derived CDR1 and CDR2 are SGHTA and FQGNSA. The CDR3 here is CASSLTPRNQPQHF. In DNA form, the CDR3 reads TGTGCCAGCAGCTTAACGCCCCGCAATCAGCCCCAGCATTTT. Filled out from reference TRBV7-2 and TRBJ1-5, the complete variable domain reads GAGVSQSPSNKVTEKGKDVELRCDPISGHTALYWYRQSLGQGLEFLIYFQGNSAPDKSGLPSDRFSAERTGGSVSTLTIQRTQQEDSAVYLCASSLTPRNQPQHFGDGTRLSIL.

V is TRBV6-1 and J is TRBJ2-7; possible D gene TRBD1, 6 bases. CDR1 is MNHNS, CDR2 SASEGT, per germline. The CDR3 is 15 amino acids. Trimming stripped 3 bases from V and 2 bases from J, with 14 bases between. The chain's CDR3 is CASSEQGGRAYEQYF. The DNA for the CDR3 is TGTGCCAGCAGTGAGCAAGGGGGAAGGGCCTACGAGCAGTACTTC.